This record looks at one T cell receptor beta chain sequence and its context. These data belong to a study of blood T cell repertoires in COVID-19. Turning to the study itself: There were acute and convalescent COVID-19 samples, and they came from the United States, Italy and Spain. PBMCs, B-cell-depleted T cells, or T cells were the source of the cDNA or gDNA that made up the material.

The V end lost 1 base, the J end lost 2 bases, and 10 bases lay between the germline ends. The CDR3 runs 15 residues. Germline CDR1 reads SGHDT; CDR2 reads YYEEEE. Original data processing: Cell counts per sample came from amplifying reference gene primers. The method was immunoSEQ multiplex PCR; TCRdb's version includes in-frame clones alone and lacks a portion of them. Clonal size and the V and J genes are those of that table, whereas D and trimming came from the DNA. The sample has 30,000 or so clones; around 89% are singletons. This TCR was sampled from a human donor in a cohort sampled during active COVID-19. The sequencing sample was made of peripheral blood. The V gene is TRBV5-6, the J gene TRBJ2-1; D call uncertain. The CDR3: CASSLLLEPYNEQFF. The CDR3 DNA sequence: TGTGCCAGCAGCTTGTTGTTGGAGCCCTACAATGAGCAGTTCTTC. The full variable domain, completed using reference TRBV5-6 and TRBJ2-1, is DAGVTQSPTHLIKTRGQQVTLRCSPKSGHDTVSWYQQALGQGPQFIFQYYEEEERQRGNFPDRFSGHQFPNYSSELNVNALLLGDSALYLCASSLLLEPYNEQFFGPGTRLTVL.